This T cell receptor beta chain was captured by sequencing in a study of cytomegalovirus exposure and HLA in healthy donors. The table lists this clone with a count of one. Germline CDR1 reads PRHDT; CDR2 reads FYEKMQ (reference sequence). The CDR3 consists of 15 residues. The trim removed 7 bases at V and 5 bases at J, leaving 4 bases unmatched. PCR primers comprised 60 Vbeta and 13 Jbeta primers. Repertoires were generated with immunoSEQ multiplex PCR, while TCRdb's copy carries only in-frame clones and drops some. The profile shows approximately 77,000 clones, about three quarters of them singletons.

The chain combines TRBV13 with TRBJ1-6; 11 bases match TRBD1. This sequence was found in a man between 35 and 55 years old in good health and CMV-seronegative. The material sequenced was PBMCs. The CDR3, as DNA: TGTGCCAGCAACCGGGACAGGGGGAATAATTCACCCCTCCACTTT. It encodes CASNRDRGNNSPLHF. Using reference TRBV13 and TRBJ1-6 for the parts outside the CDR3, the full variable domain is AAGVIQSPRHLIKEKRETATLKCYPIPRHDTVYWYQQGPGQDPQFLISFYEKMQSDKGSIPDRFSAQQFSDYHSELNMSSLELGDSALYFCASNRDRGNNSPLHFGNGTRLTVT.